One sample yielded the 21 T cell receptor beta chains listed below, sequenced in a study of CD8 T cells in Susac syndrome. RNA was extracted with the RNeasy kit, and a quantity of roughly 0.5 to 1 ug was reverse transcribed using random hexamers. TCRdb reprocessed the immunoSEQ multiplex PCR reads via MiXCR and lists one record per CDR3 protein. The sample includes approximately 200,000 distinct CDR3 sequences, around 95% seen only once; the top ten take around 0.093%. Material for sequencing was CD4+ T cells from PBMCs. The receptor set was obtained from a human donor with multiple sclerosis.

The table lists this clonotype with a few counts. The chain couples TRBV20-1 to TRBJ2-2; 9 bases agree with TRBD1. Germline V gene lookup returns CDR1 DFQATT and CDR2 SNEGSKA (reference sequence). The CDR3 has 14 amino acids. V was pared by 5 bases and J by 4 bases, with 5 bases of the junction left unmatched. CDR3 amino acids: CSASRQGVTGELFF. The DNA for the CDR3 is TGCAGTGCTTCTCGACAGGGGGTCACCGGGGAGCTGTTTTTT.

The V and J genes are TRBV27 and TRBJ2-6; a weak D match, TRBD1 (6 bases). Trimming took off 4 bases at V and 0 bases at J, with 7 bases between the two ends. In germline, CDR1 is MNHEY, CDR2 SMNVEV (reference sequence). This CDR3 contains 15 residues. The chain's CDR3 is CASSWTDSGANVLTF. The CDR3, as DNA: TGTGCCAGCAGTTGGACAGACTCTGGGGCCAACGTCCTGACTTTC.

The CDR3 nucleotides read TGTGCCAGCGGGCGCCCTTTAGAGACCCAGTACTTC. It encodes CASGRPLETQYF. V usage is TRBV27 and J usage is TRBJ2-5; D gene ambiguous. CDR1 is MNHEY and CDR2 is SMNVEV in the germline V gene (reference sequence). Trimming shortened V by 8 bases and J by 4 bases, and 11 bases separated the two germline ends. CDR3 length equals 12 residues.

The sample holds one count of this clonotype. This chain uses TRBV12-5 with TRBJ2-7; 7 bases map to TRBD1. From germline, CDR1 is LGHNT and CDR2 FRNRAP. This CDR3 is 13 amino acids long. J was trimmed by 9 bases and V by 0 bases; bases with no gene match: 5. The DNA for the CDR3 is TGTGCTAGTGGTTTGGTACAGGGGTCAGGGCAGTACTTC. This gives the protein CASGLVQGSGQYF. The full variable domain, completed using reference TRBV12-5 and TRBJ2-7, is DARVTQTPRHKVTEMGQEVTMRCQPILGHNTVFWYRQTMMQGLELLAYFRNRAPLDDSGMPKDRFSAEMPDATLATLKIQPSEPRDSAVYFCASGLVQGSGQYFGPGTRLTVT.

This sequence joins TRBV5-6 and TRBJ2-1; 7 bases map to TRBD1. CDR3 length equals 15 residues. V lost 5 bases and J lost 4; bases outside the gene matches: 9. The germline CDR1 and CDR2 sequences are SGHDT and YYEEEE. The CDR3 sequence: CASRKGQPPYNEQFF. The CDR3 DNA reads TGTGCCAGCAGAAAGGGACAGCCGCCATACAATGAGCAGTTCTTC.

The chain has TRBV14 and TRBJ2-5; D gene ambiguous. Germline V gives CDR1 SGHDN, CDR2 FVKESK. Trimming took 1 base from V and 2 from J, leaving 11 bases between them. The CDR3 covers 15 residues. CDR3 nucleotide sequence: TGTGCCAGCAGCCAAGGGCCAGTGACTCAAGAGACCCAGTACTTC. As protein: CASSQGPVTQETQYF.

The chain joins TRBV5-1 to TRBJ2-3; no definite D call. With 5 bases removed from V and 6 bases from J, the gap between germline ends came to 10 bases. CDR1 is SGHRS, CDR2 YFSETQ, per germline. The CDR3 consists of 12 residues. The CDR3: CASRESGDTQYF. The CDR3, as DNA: TGCGCCAGCAGGGAATCCGGCGATACGCAGTATTTT. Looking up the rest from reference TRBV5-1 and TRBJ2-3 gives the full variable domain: KAGVTQTPRYLIKTRGQQVTLSCSPISGHRSVSWYQQTPGQGLQFLFEYFSETQRNKGNFPGRFSGRQFSNSRSEMNVSTLELGDSALYLCASRESGDTQYFGPGTRLTVL.

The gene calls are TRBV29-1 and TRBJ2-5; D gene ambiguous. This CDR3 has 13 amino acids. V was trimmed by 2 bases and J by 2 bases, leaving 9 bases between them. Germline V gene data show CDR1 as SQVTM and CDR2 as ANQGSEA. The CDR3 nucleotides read TGCAGCGTTGAAAAGGCCGCGCAAGAGACCCAGTACTTC. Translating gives CSVEKAAQETQYF.

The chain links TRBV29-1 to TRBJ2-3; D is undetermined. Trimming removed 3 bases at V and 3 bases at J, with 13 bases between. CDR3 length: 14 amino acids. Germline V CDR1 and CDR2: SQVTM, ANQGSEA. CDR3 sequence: CSVDSRLMTDTQYF. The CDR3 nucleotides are TGCAGCGTTGACAGTCGCCTTATGACAGATACGCAGTATTTT.

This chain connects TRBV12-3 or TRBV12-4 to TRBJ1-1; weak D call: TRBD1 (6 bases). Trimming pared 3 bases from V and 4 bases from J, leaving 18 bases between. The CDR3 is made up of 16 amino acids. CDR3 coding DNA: TGTGCCAGCAGTTTCCGCGTGTGGGGGGCGCGCACTGAAGCTTTCTTT. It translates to CASSFRVWGARTEAFF.

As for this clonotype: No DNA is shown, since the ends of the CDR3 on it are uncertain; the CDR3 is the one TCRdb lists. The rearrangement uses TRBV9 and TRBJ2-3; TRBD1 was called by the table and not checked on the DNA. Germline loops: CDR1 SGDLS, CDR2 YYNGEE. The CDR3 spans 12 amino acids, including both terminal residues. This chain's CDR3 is CASSVGGGATYF.

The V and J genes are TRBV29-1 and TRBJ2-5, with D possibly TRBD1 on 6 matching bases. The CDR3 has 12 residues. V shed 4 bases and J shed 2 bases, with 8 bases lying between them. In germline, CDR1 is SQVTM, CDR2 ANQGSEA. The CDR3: CSVGQVQETQYF. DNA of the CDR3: TGCAGCGTTGGACAGGTACAAGAGACCCAGTACTTC.

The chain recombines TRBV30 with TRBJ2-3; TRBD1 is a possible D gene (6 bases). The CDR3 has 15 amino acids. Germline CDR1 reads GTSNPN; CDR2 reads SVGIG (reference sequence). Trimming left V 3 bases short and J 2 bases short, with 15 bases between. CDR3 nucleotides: TGTGCCTGGAGACGGGACACTGACTCCACAGATACGCAGTATTTT. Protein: CAWRRDTDSTDTQYF. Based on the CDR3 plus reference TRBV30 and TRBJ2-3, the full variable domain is SQTIHQWPATLVQPVGSPLSLECTVEGTSNPNLYWYRQAAGRGLQLLFYSVGIGQISSEVPQNLSASRPQDRQFILSSKKLLLSDSGFYLCAWRRDTDSTDTQYFGPGTRLTVL.

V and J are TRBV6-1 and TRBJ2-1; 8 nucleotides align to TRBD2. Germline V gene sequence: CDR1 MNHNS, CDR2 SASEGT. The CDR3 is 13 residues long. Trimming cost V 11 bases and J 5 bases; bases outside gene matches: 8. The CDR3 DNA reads TGTGCCGGGTCCGGGGGGGCTCACAATGAGCAGTTCTTC. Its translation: CAGSGGAHNEQFF.

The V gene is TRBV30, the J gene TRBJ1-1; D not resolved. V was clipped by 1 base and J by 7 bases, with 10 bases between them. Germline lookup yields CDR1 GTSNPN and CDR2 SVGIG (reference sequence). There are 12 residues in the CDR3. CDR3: CAWSDWEYEAFF. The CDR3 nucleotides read TGTGCCTGGAGTGACTGGGAGTATGAAGCTTTCTTT.

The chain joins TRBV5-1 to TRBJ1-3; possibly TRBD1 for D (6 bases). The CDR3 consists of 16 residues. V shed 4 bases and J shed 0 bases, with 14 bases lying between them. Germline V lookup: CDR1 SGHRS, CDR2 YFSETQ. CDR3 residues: CASSVTGVNSGNTIYF. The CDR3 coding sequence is TGCGCCAGCAGCGTGACAGGAGTAAACTCTGGAAACACCATATATTTT. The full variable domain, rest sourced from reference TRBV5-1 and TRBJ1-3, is KAGVTQTPRYLIKTRGQQVTLSCSPISGHRSVSWYQQTPGQGLQFLFEYFSETQRNKGNFPGRFSGRQFSNSRSEMNVSTLELGDSALYLCASSVTGVNSGNTIYFGEGSWLTVV.

The chain's CDR3 is CSGDGHYGYTF. Here the CDR3 DNA reads TGCAGCGGCGACGGCCACTATGGCTACACCTTC. The chain links TRBV29-1 to TRBJ1-2; no reliable D call. The CDR3 sequence is 11 residues long. CDR1 and CDR2 from the germline V gene are SQVTM and ANQGSEA. Trimming pared 7 bases from V and 3 bases from J, leaving 9 bases between.

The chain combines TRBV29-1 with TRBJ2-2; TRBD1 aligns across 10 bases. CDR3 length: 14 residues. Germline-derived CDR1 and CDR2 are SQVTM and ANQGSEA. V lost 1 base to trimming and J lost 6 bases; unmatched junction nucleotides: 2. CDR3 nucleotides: TGCAGCGTTGAAGTGACAGGGGGCCCCGGGGAGCTGTTTTTT. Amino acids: CSVEVTGGPGELFF.

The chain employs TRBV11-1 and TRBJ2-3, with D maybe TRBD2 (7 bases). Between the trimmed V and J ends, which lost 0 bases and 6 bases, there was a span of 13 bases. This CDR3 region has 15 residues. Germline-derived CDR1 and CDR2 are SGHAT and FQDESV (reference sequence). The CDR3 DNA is TGTGCCAGCAGCTTAGCGGGGGGGCACCCGGATACGCAGTATTTT. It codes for CASSLAGGHPDTQYF.

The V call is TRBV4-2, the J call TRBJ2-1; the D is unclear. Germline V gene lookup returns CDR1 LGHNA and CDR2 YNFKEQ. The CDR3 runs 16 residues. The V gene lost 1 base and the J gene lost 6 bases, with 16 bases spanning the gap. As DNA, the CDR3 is TGTGCCAGCAGCCAAGTTCCTACACCCGCTTTCAATGAGCAGTTCTTC. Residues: CASSQVPTPAFNEQFF.

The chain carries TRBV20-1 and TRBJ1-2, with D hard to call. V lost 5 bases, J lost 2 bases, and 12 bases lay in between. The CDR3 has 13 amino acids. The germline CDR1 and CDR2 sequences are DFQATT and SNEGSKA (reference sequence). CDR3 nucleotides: TGCAGTGCTGTACACGGCCAAAACTATGGCTACACCTTC. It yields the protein CSAVHGQNYGYTF.